One and the same sample provided the 24 T cell receptor beta chains below, sequenced in a study of PD-1 blockade in classical Hodgkin lymphoma. Profiling relied on immunoSEQ multiplex PCR, and the TCRdb table lists in-frame clones only, not all of them. The data contain 10,000 to 15,000 clones, around 92% of them singletons. Brentuximab vedotin exposure varied among the patients, all of whom had relapsed after autologous stem cell transplantation. This specimen consisted of peripheral blood mononuclear cells (PBMCs), obtained at baseline. The receptor source for this set is a human donor with classical Hodgkin lymphoma.

The chain joins TRBV5-1 to TRBJ2-7, with D perhaps matching TRBD1 (5 bases). Germline V gene lookup returns CDR1 SGHRS and CDR2 YFSETQ. The CDR3 is made up of 13 amino acids. V lost 4 bases and J 0 bases, leaving 8 bases between the germline ends. The CDR3 sequence: CASSKDNSYEQYF. CDR3 DNA sequence: TGCGCCAGCAGCAAGGACAACTCCTACGAGCAGTACTTC.

V is TRBV18 and J is TRBJ1-2, with a tentative D call TRBD1 (6 bases). CDR3 length: 15 residues. From germline, CDR1 is KGHSH and CDR2 LQKENI. Between the trimmed V and J ends, which lost 2 bases and 4 bases, there was a span of 14 bases. In nucleotides, the CDR3 is TGTGCCAGCTCACCAAGCTCAGGGGCCAGCTATGGCTACACCTTC. Translating gives CASSPSSGASYGYTF.

The rearrangement links TRBV6-5 to TRBJ1-2; no definite D call. Germline V gene data show CDR1 as MNHEY and CDR2 as SVGAGI. The ends were cut back, 7 bases at V and 7 bases at J, with 16 bases in the middle. The CDR3 is 13 amino acids. CDR3 sequence: CASTRDVRTGYTF. DNA for the CDR3: TGTGCCAGCACCCGAGACGTGCGTACTGGCTACACCTTC.

The chain recombines TRBV7-8 with TRBJ1-1; D is uncertain. Germline CDR1 reads SGHVS; CDR2 reads FQNEAQ. This CDR3 is built from 14 residues. The V gene lost 1 base and the J gene lost 1 base, with 7 bases spanning the gap. The CDR3 DNA reads as TGTGCCAGCAGCTTAGTGGCGGGGAACACTGAAGCTTTCTTT. Translated: CASSLVAGNTEAFF.

The chain links TRBV6-6 to TRBJ2-7, with a weak D call TRBD1 (6 bases). This CDR3 comprises 13 residues. Trimming shortened V by 0 bases and J by 5 bases, and 8 bases separated the two germline ends. Germline loops: CDR1 MNHNY, CDR2 SVGAGI (reference sequence). The CDR3 sequence: CASSYSSGDEQYF. The CDR3 DNA sequence: TGTGCCAGCAGTTACTCGTCAGGGGACGAGCAGTACTTC.

The chain recombines TRBV5-4 with TRBJ2-3; a possible D gene is TRBD1 (6 bases). V gave up 4 bases and J gave up 3 bases, with 9 bases separating them. The CDR3 is 13 amino acids. Germline V CDR1 and CDR2: SGHNT, YYREEE (reference sequence). CDR3 sequence reads: CASSMTGTDTQYF. DNA for the CDR3: TGTGCCAGCAGCATGACAGGAACAGATACGCAGTATTTT.

The chain joins TRBV6-5 to TRBJ2-6; D gene unclear. This CDR3 region has 16 residues. V lost 0 bases, J lost 2 bases, and 8 bases lay in between. Per the germline V gene, CDR1 is MNHEY and CDR2 is SVGAGI. This CDR3 is CASSYSDLAGANVLTF. DNA of the CDR3: TGTGCCAGCAGTTACTCTGATTTAGCTGGGGCCAACGTCCTGACTTTC.

The rearrangement links TRBV27 to TRBJ1-1; no clear D gene. Germline CDR1 is MNHEY and CDR2 is SMNVEV (reference sequence). CDR3 length equals 13 residues. V lost 2 bases, J lost 0 bases, and 4 bases lay in between. The CDR3: CASSLTVNTEAFF. CDR3 DNA sequence: TGTGCCAGCAGTTTAACAGTGAACACTGAAGCTTTCTTT.

The V gene is TRBV30, the J gene TRBJ1-3, with D perhaps TRBD1 (5 bases). CDR1 is GTSNPN and CDR2 is SVGIG in the germline V gene (reference sequence). Trimming removed 1 base at V and 4 bases at J, with 23 bases between. This CDR3 region has 18 residues. The CDR3 nucleotides read TGTGCCTGGAGTGAACTACGGACCCCGGGGCTCTCGGGAAACACCATATATTTT. Protein product: CAWSELRTPGLSGNTIYF.

The gene calls are TRBV11-2 and TRBJ2-5; TRBD2 agrees at 10 bases. Per germline, CDR1 SGHAT and CDR2 FQNNGV. The CDR3 is 19 residues long. Losses at the gene ends were 0 bases for V and 0 bases for J; bases not matched to a gene: 10. CDR3 sequence reads: CASSLDLASGGWYQETQYF. DNA of the CDR3: TGTGCCAGCAGCTTAGATTTGGCTAGCGGGGGTTGGTACCAAGAGACCCAGTACTTC.

V gene TRBV5-5 combines with J gene TRBJ1-5; possible D gene TRBD1, 5 bases. This CDR3 has 19 residues. Germline V gene lookup returns CDR1 SGHKS and CDR2 YYEKEE (reference sequence). Trimming shortened V by 0 bases and J by 0 bases, and 19 bases separated the two germline ends. The CDR3 reads CASSLDRGGLGYSNQPQHF. In DNA, the CDR3 is TGTGCCAGCAGCTTGGACCGGGGGGGTCTAGGATATAGCAATCAGCCCCAGCATTTT. The full variable domain, its missing parts supplied by reference TRBV5-5 and TRBJ1-5, is DAGVTQSPTHLIKTRGQQVTLRCSPISGHKSVSWYQQVLGQGPQFIFQYYEKEERGRGNFPDRFSARQFPNYSSELNVNALLLGDSALYLCASSLDRGGLGYSNQPQHFGDGTRLSIL.

The chain has TRBV4-1 and TRBJ1-2; 9 bases fit TRBD1. Germline values: CDR1 MGHRA, CDR2 YSYEKL. V shed 0 bases and J 9 bases; nucleotides not matched to a gene: 5. CDR3 size: 14 residues. The CDR3, as DNA: TGCGCCAGCAGCCAAGAAGGGACAGGGAGTAGCTACACCTTC. Its translation is CASSQEGTGSSYTF.

Here the CDR3 DNA reads TGTGCCAGCAGCATGGGAAGGGGGCGGACGAACACTGAAGCTTTCTTT. The encoded protein is CASSMGRGRTNTEAFF. The chain employs TRBV5-8 and TRBJ1-1; 7 bases match TRBD1. This CDR3 contains 16 residues. The J segment lost 1 base and the V segment lost 4 bases, leaving 10 bases of the junction unmatched. The germline gives CDR1 SGHTS, CDR2 YDEGEE.

The V and J genes are TRBV10-3 and TRBJ1-6, with D maybe TRBD1 (5 bases). Per the germline V gene, CDR1 is ENHRY and CDR2 is SYGVKD. This CDR3 contains 15 residues. V gave up 6 bases and J gave up 4 bases, with 13 bases separating them. The CDR3 nucleotides read TGTGCCATCAGGGGAGACAGTACTTATAATTCACCCCTCCACTTT. As protein: CAIRGDSTYNSPLHF.

V usage is TRBV2 and J usage is TRBJ2-7; D unclear. Germline V CDR1 and CDR2: SNHLY, FYNNEI. The CDR3 is 14 residues long. Trimming shortened V by 5 bases and J by 0 bases, and 11 bases separated the two germline ends. CDR3 DNA sequence: TGTGCCAGCAGTTACGGCCGAACCTCCTACGAGCAGTACTTC. This gives the protein CASSYGRTSYEQYF.

This clone was picked up one time. V and J are TRBV5-1 and TRBJ2-4; 8 nucleotides line up with TRBD2. The junction had 15 bases not matched to a gene; V was cut back by 0 bases and J by 1 base. This CDR3 contains 20 residues. The germline V gene has CDR1 SGHRS and CDR2 YFSETQ. As DNA, the CDR3 is TGCGCCAGCAGCTTGGCCCGGGGGGGGACCCTTGACCGGGCCAAAAACATTCAGTACTTC. Translated: CASSLARGGTLDRAKNIQYF.

The CDR3 DNA sequence: TGTGCCATCACCAAGGATGCTGGACCGACGAACACTGAAGCTTTCTTT. It codes for CAITKDAGPTNTEAFF. The J gene is TRBJ1-1, the V gene TRBV10-3, with D unresolved. The CDR3 is 16 amino acids. The germline gives CDR1 ENHRY, CDR2 SYGVKD. Trimming cost V 7 bases and J 1 base, with 19 bases left between them.

V gene TRBV28 combines with J gene TRBJ2-5, with TRBD2 identical over 10 bases. The CDR3 totals 15 residues. V was pared by 6 bases and J by 1 base, with 5 bases of the junction left unmatched. Germline V gene lookup returns CDR1 MDHEN and CDR2 SYDVKM. Here the CDR3 reads CASRLAGDTQETQYF. The CDR3 region has the DNA TGTGCCAGCAGGCTAGCGGGGGACACCCAAGAGACCCAGTACTTC.

The chain uses TRBV6-1 and TRBJ2-1; 8 bases line up with TRBD1. This CDR3 region has 13 residues. CDR1 and CDR2 (germline): MNHNS, SASEGT. V shed 8 bases and J 6 bases; nucleotides not matched to a gene: 6. The CDR3 sequence is CASRGQGSNEQFF. As DNA, the CDR3 is TGTGCCAGCCGCGGACAGGGTAGCAATGAGCAGTTCTTC.

The chain employs TRBV4-1 and TRBJ1-4; D gene unclear. CDR1 is MGHRA, CDR2 YSYEKL, per germline. V lost 4 bases and J lost 8, with 17 bases in between. The CDR3 consists of 15 residues. DNA for the CDR3: TGCGCCAGCAGCCTCGAACCGACCCTGCCAGAAAAACTGTTTTTT. Amino acids: CASSLEPTLPEKLFF.

The rearrangement uses TRBV4-2 and TRBJ1-1; D gene uncertain. There are 16 residues in the CDR3. From germline, CDR1 is LGHNA and CDR2 YNFKEQ. V was pared by 1 base and J by 11 bases, with 23 bases between. Here the CDR3 reads CASSQAGADAVLEAFF. CDR3 DNA sequence: TGTGCCAGCAGCCAAGCCGGTGCGGACGCCGTGCTGGAGGCTTTCTTT.

The V and J genes are TRBV6-5 and TRBJ2-7; D possibly corresponds to TRBD1 (6 bases). V lost 6 bases, J lost 1 base, and 7 bases lay in between. CDR3 length: 12 amino acids. CDR1 is MNHEY, CDR2 SVGAGI, per germline. CDR3 region: CASRGQSYEQYF. The CDR3 DNA reads TGTGCCAGCAGAGGACAGTCCTACGAGCAGTACTTC.

This CDR3 is CASSGRTGDSGANVLTF. CDR3 in DNA: TGTGCCAGCAGCGGTCGGACAGGTGACTCTGGGGCCAACGTCCTGACTTTC. The V call is TRBV25-1, the J call TRBJ2-6; TRBD1 agrees at 7 bases. This CDR3 region has 17 residues. Germline loops: CDR1 MGHDK, CDR2 SYGVNS. The ends lost 6 bases at V and 0 bases at J; junction bases unmatched: 8.

The V gene is TRBV2, the J gene TRBJ2-5; a weak D match, TRBD1 (7 bases). Germline assignment: CDR1 SNHLY and CDR2 FYNNEI. This CDR3 is built from 13 residues. Trimming left V 7 bases short and J 2 bases short, with 11 bases between. As DNA, the CDR3 is TGTGCCAGCATGCGGGACAGTCAAGAGACCCAGTACTTC. This encodes CASMRDSQETQYF.